The clone carrying this TCR beta chain was seen a few times. Its matching antigen is unknown. This sample was taken from a study of T cells in Graves' hyperthyroidism and ophthalmopathy. Points from the study as a whole: Ophthalmopathy and stable hyperthyroidism were separated by a 13 V-J model.

V lost 1 base and J 1 base, leaving 23 bases between the germline ends. Germline values: CDR1 SGHTA, CDR2 FQGTGA. This CDR3 spans 19 amino acids. Amplification targeted TCR beta CDR3 regions from RNA transcripts. The primer set for the first-round RT-PCR of the TCR CDR3 was HTBI. MiXCR was run by TCRdb on the multiplex PCR reads, yielding one entry per CDR3 protein. The data show 700,000 or so distinct CDR3 sequences, more than 12% seen once. This chain links TRBV7-3 with TRBJ2-7; tentative D call: TRBD2 (6 bases). The TCR originated in a woman aged 45-65 years with Graves' ophthalmopathy. Sequences were obtained from blood. The CDR3 spells CASSLRGISGVGPSYEQYF. The CDR3 DNA follows: TGTGCCAGCAGCTTAAGAGGGATCTCGGGAGTAGGGCCTTCCTACGAGCAGTACTTC.